The T cell receptor beta chain under discussion was sequenced for a study of STAT5B mutations in CD4+ large granular lymphocyte leukemia (dated by TCRdb to between 2021 and 2022). Background for the entire study: Among healthy controls, the CDR3 'QG' motif was associated with a particular HLA allele. The study compared the TCRbeta repertoires of patients with CD4+ T-cell large granular lymphocyte leukemia against the TCRbeta repertoires of healthy blood donors. Flow cytometry on FACSCanto II or FACSVerse showed that the purified fractions were more than 95% pure among lymphocytes.

CDR1 and CDR2, looked up from the germline V gene, are LGHNA and YNFKEQ. Trimming accounts for 4 bases at V and 0 bases at J, while the number of junction bases matched to no gene is 20. The CDR3 goes from the cysteine to the phenylalanine over 21 residues. The retained sequence is limited to the CDR3, 63 bases, with the frame set at the first base. TCRbeta rearrangements were sequenced from genomic DNA using the immunoSEQ assay at survey resolution. Per the authors' processing: In the TCR sequencing data, the smallest productive clonotype frequency that could be detected was 2.59 x 10-5. Analyses included only productive TCRbeta rearrangements, meaning complete and in-frame sequences. Simpson clonality, calculated in the immunoSEQ Analyzer version 3.0, was used as the measure of sample clonality. Based on frequency, clones were grouped as very rare, small, medium, large (1-20%) or hyperexpanded (>20%). Generation probabilities were estimated with OLGA 1.2.3, V-gene circos plots were made with VDJtools, specificities were searched in VDJdb, and CDR3 motifs were identified with GLIPH. TCRdb took over this immuneACCESS table, retaining in-frame rearrangements with V and J assigned. Such tables are incomplete; in checked studies, under half of the missing clones stem from an unresolved V gene, and the remainder is unexplained. V, J and clone size derive from that table, while D and trimming were established from the DNA sequence. Here the sample has some 45,000 clones; about 86% occur a single time. The biggest ten clones account for roughly 2.5% of the sample.

Healthy controls were roughly 35 blood donors whose buffy coats came from the Finnish Red Cross blood service. All TCR-sequenced material derived from peripheral blood: patient blood samples and healthy donor buffy coats. Ficoll-Hypaque gradient centrifugation was used to isolate peripheral blood mononuclear cells. Magnetic purification was used to isolate CD4+ cells from the buffy coats of the healthy controls. Genomic DNA was extracted with the Gentra Puregene Cell and Tissue kit and quantified on a Qubit 2.0 fluorometer. The full study reports these points: Main leukemic clonotypes were private to each patient, although under 30% appeared at low frequency in other patients' non-leukemic repertoires. Compared with healthy CD4+ repertoires, CD4-sorted patient repertoires appeared more clonal, and this difference remained even after the putative leukemic clones were removed. The data were not HLA-matched, and the higher clonality in CD4+ T-LGLL than in CD8+ T-LGLL could be due to the relatively small sample size. Enrichment of TRBV06-family usage was observed among the top patient clones (8/27) relative to healthy controls (2/35).

As regards this clone: No antigen is known for it. Within one base of it there is no much larger clone, and no base qualities were kept.

This sequence uses TRBV4-2 and TRBJ1-4; 7 central bases correspond to TRBD1. Sequenced input: CD4+ T cells from blood buffy coats. The receptor was derived from a human donor in good health. CDR3 loop: CASSRVPKTGVAGATNEKLFF. The nucleotides read TGTGCCAGCAGCCGGGTGCCCAAAACAGGGGTTGCGGGAGCAACTAATGAAAAACTGTTTTTT.